This TCR beta chain was sequenced in a study of memory CD4+ T cells and cytomegalovirus serostatus. Study overall: This sample comes from healthy Belgian adults, eight or nine CMV seropositive, 24 seronegative. Notes on the study in general: 67 of 164 known CMV-associated TCRbeta sequences appeared in CD4+ memory. Suggested: most of the CMV-linked TCR signature lies in CD4+ memory cells.

Turning to this clone: What it binds is unknown.

CDR1 and CDR2 (germline): SQVTM, ANQGSEA. The CDR3 runs to 12 residues. V was clipped by 6 bases and J by 2 bases, with 10 bases between them. Profiling relied on immunoSEQ multiplex PCR, and the TCRdb table lists in-frame clones only, not all of them. The sample lists approximately 49,000 clones, around four fifths occurring once. The sort gate was single viable CD3+CD4+CD8-CD45RO+ cells for memory CD4+ T cells. Donors' CMV status reflects serum IgG against pp150, pp28, p38, p52. The TCR sequence derives from an adult in good health and CMV-seronegative. The sequenced sample consisted of memory CD4+ T cells from blood. The J gene is TRBJ1-2, the V gene TRBV29-1; D is perhaps TRBD1 (5 bases). DNA for the CDR3: TGCAGCGTGGGGGGAACCAACTATGGCTACACCTTC. Protein product: CSVGGTNYGYTF.